Sequencing of this T cell receptor beta chain was carried out in a study of CD8 T cells in Susac syndrome. V lost 10 bases to trimming and J lost 1 base, with 14 bases between them. The CDR3 is 14 amino acids. Germline V CDR1 and CDR2: LGHDT, YNNKEL (reference sequence). An input of about 0.45 to 1 ug of RNA was subjected to reverse transcription using random hexamers. immunoSEQ multiplex PCR amplified TCR beta CDR3 across 54 Vbeta, 13 Jbeta. One entry per CDR3 protein, called by TCRdb with MiXCR from the immunoSEQ multiplex PCR reads. The sample consists of approximately 190,000 distinct CDR3 sequences, under 97% of them appearing once. The authors carried out high-throughput sequencing of TCR beta. They applied it to CD8+ and CD4+ T cells obtained from blood. It was negative isolation that provided the CD8+ and CD4+ T cells, whereas TEMRA cells were enriched by FACS.

The chain employs TRBV3-1 and TRBJ1-5; possibly TRBD1 for D (6 bases). This clonotype originated in a human donor with Susac syndrome. Sequencing was carried out using CD4+ T cells from PBMCs. The CDR3 loop reads CATSTDRSNQPQHF. The DNA for the CDR3 is TGTGCCACCTCAACGGACAGAAGCAATCAGCCCCAGCATTTT.